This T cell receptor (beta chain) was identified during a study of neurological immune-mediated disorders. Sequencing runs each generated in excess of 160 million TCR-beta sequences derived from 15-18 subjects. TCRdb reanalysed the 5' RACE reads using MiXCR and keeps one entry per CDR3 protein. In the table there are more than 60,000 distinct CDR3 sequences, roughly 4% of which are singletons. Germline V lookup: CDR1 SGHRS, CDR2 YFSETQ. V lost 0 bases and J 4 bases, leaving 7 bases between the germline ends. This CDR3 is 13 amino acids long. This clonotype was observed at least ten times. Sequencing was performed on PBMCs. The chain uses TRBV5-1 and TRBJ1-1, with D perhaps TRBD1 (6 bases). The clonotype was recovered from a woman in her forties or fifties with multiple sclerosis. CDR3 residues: CASSLEGGTEAFF. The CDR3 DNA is TGCGCCAGCAGCTTGGAAGGGGGCACTGAAGCTTTCTTT.